This T cell receptor beta chain was identified during a study of blood T cell repertoires in COVID-19. For the study at large: Researchers got acute and convalescent COVID-19 samples from the United States, Italy and Spain. Sources were T cells, B-cell-depleted T cells, or PBMCs; the material itself was cDNA or gDNA.

In the source study's methods: Reference gene primer amplification yielded estimated nucleated cell counts. Sequencing was performed with immunoSEQ multiplex PCR; in TCRdb, only in-frame clones are kept and a portion is missing. V, J and clone size derive from that table, while D and trimming were established from the DNA sequence. In the table there are about 250,000 clones, around 88% of which are singletons. Trimming took off 3 bases at V and 5 bases at J, with 14 bases between the two ends. This CDR3 comprises 15 residues. Germline CDR1 reads SGDLS; CDR2 reads YYNGEE. Patients of the Seattle cohort, enrolled during active infection, were followed longitudinally.

What was sequenced was peripheral blood. The sequence came from a woman aged 25-40 years with COVID-19, enrolled during active disease. The V and J genes are TRBV9 and TRBJ2-2; tentatively, D is TRBD1 (5 bases). The CDR3 DNA reads TGTGCCAGCAGCGGTGGCTACAGACAGACCGGGGAGCTGTTTTTT. Translation: CASSGGYRQTGELFF. Looking up the rest from reference TRBV9 and TRBJ2-2 gives the full variable domain: DSGVTQTPKHLITATGQRVTLRCSPRSGDLSVYWYQQSLDQGLQFLIQYYNGEERAKGNILERFSAQQFPDLHSELNLSSLELGDSALYFCASSGGYRQTGELFFGEGSRLTVL.